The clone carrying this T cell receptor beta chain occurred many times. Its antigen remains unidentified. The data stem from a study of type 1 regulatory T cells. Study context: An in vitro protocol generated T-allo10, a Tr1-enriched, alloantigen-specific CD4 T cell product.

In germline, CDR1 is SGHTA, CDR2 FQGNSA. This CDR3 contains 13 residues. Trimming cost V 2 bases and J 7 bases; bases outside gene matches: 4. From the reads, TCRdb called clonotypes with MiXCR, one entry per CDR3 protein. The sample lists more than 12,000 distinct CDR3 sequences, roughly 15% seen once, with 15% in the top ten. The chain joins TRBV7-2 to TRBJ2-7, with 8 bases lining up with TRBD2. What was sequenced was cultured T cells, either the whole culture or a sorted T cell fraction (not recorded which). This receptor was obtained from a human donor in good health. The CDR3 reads CASSLSGSREQYF. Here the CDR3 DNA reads TGTGCCAGCAGCTTAAGCGGGAGCAGGGAGCAGTACTTC.